This T cell receptor beta chain was obtained from a study of cytomegalovirus exposure and HLA in healthy donors. Study in general: The early release's HLA-typed donors yielded some 85 million unique TCRs. Study results and caveats: There were some public TCRs occurring in many donors, but most TCR sequences were rare.

Primers included in the PCR were 60 Vbeta and 13 Jbeta primers. The data were produced by immunoSEQ multiplex PCR, yet TCRdb's version contains in-frame clones alone and is incomplete. The repertoire consists of 98,000 or so clones, with 9.5% to 13% occurring once and the leading ten covering 5.8%. This clone was seen more than once but under ten times. Its antigen is as yet unknown. This receptor was taken from a man aged 40-49 years in good health and CMV-seropositive. Sequenced: PBMCs.

The CDR3 sequence is CAWSGPYRGSSNQPQHF. CDR3 nucleotides: TGTGCCTGGAGTGGGCCCTACAGGGGATCGAGCAATCAGCCCCAGCATTTT. This rearrangement joins TRBV30 to TRBJ1-5, with 7 nucleotides matching TRBD1. V trimming: 1 base; J trimming: 1 base; junction bases outside the gene matches: 10. The CDR3 has 17 residues. From germline, CDR1 is GTSNPN and CDR2 SVGIG (reference sequence). Together with reference TRBV30 and TRBJ1-5, the CDR3 gives the full variable domain: SQTIHQWPATLVQPVGSPLSLECTVEGTSNPNLYWYRQAAGRGLQLLFYSVGIGQISSEVPQNLSASRPQDRQFILSSKKLLLSDSGFYLCAWSGPYRGSSNQPQHFGDGTRLSIL.